A single sample gave rise to the 31 T cell receptor beta chains below, sequenced in a study of Ad26.COV2.S vaccination and SARS-CoV-2 variants. Treatment noted: roughly 20 received Ad26.COV2.S at low or high dose, single or two shots; about 5 received placebo; per-sample allocation not given. Samples analyzed were those drawn on day 63 after the first vaccine or placebo injection. Profiled with immunoSEQ multiplex PCR; TCRdb holds only in-frame clones, not every one. The sample has about 350,000 clones, 86% seen once. Sequencing used peripheral blood, obtained in a trial of Ad26.COV2.S vaccine versus placebo. The receptors stem from a person aged 18-65 years who received the Ad26.COV2.S COVID-19 vaccine or a placebo.

The V and J genes are TRBV5-4 and TRBJ2-7, with 7 positions matching TRBD1. V shed 0 bases, J shed 5 bases, and the junction held 8 bases outside the gene matches. The CDR3 contains 15 residues. CDR1 is SGHNT and CDR2 is YYREEE in the germline V gene (reference sequence). The DNA for the CDR3 is TGTGCCAGCAGCTTGGGTACAGGGGCGCCCCACGAGCAGTACTTC. It yields the protein CASSLGTGAPHEQYF.

This chain uses TRBV28 with TRBJ2-7, with TRBD1 matching 8 bases. Germline lookup yields CDR1 MDHEN and CDR2 SYDVKM. The ends lost 4 bases at V and 6 bases at J; junction bases unmatched: 5. This CDR3 is built from 13 residues. CDR3: CASSSRQGREQYF. For the CDR3, the DNA is TGTGCCAGCAGTTCAAGACAGGGGCGCGAGCAGTACTTC.

This clone was seen a handful of times. V usage is TRBV30 and J usage is TRBJ1-1, with D possibly being TRBD1 (6 bases). Trimming took off 5 bases at V and 5 bases at J, with 9 bases between the two ends. Germline V gene sequence: CDR1 GTSNPN, CDR2 SVGIG (reference sequence). The CDR3 runs to 11 residues. The CDR3 nucleotides are TGTGCCTGGCAGGGGAGGACTGAAGCTTTCTTT. Amino acid sequence: CAWQGRTEAFF.

J is TRBJ2-2 and V is TRBV7-2, with D perhaps matching TRBD1 or TRBD2 (6 bases each). This CDR3 has 16 residues. The V gene lost 1 base and the J gene lost 5 bases, with 14 bases spanning the gap. Germline V gene data show CDR1 as SGHTA and CDR2 as FQGNSA. The CDR3 DNA sequence: TGTGCCAGCAGCTTAGGTCCGGGGGCGGAAACCGGGGAGCTGTTTTTT. It specifies CASSLGPGAETGELFF.

The V call is TRBV5-6, the J call TRBJ1-5; perhaps TRBD1 as D (5 bases). The CDR3 spans 16 residues. Germline loops: CDR1 SGHDT, CDR2 YYEEEE. V lost 1 base to trimming and J lost 1 base, with 12 bases between them. The CDR3 DNA reads TGTGCCAGCAGCTTGTATGGGGGTTTCAGCAATCAGCCCCAGCATTTT. This encodes CASSLYGGFSNQPQHF.

This chain links TRBV4-2 with TRBJ2-7; no clear D. This CDR3 region has 12 residues. Germline-derived CDR1 and CDR2 are LGHNA and YNFKEQ. Deletions cut 2 bases from V and 3 bases from J, with 5 bases between. CDR3 residues: CASSQSDYEQYF. DNA of the CDR3: TGTGCCAGCAGCCAAAGCGACTACGAGCAGTACTTC.

This CDR3 reads CASSHDIQGYSNQPQHF. The CDR3 DNA reads TGTGCCAGCAGCCATGATATACAGGGATATAGCAATCAGCCCCAGCATTTT. This rearrangement joins TRBV4-2 to TRBJ1-5; tentative D call: TRBD1 (6 bases). Germline values: CDR1 LGHNA, CDR2 YNFKEQ. Trimming took 3 bases from V and 0 from J, leaving 15 bases between them. The CDR3 has 17 residues.

This clone was counted once. This chain joins TRBV7-2 and TRBJ2-7; D may be TRBD1 or TRBD2 (5 bases each). This CDR3 has 14 amino acids. The germline gives CDR1 SGHTA, CDR2 FQGNSA. V gave up 5 bases and J gave up 0 bases, with 11 bases separating them. CDR3 nucleotide sequence: TGTGCCAGCAGCCTCTGGGACGACTCCTACGAGCAGTACTTC. Amino acids: CASSLWDDSYEQYF.

The chain has TRBV4-1 and TRBJ1-3; D is uncertain. V was clipped by 0 bases and J by 2 bases, with 17 bases between them. This CDR3 has 18 residues. In germline, CDR1 is MGHRA, CDR2 YSYEKL. CDR3 region: CASSQEPPRDRPGNTIYF. CDR3 DNA: TGCGCCAGCAGCCAAGAACCCCCTCGGGATCGCCCTGGAAACACCATATATTTT.

The V gene is TRBV10-2, the J gene TRBJ2-7; 16 bases match TRBD2. Unmatched junction bases numbered 5, after V lost 3 bases and J lost 9 bases. Germline lookup yields CDR1 WSHSY and CDR2 SAAADI. This CDR3 has 15 residues. The CDR3 DNA reads TGCGCCAGCAGTGATGGGACTAGCGGGGGGGAAAGGCAGTACTTC. Protein product: CASSDGTSGGERQYF.

The J gene is TRBJ2-3, the V gene TRBV2; 8 positions agree with TRBD2. The CDR3 length is 14 residues. The germline CDR1 and CDR2 sequences are SNHLY and FYNNEI. V lost 9 bases to trimming and J lost 5 bases; unmatched junction nucleotides: 10. The CDR3 sequence: CARMTAGDIDTQYF. The CDR3 DNA is TGTGCCAGGATGACAGCGGGGGATATAGATACGCAGTATTTT.

The chain has TRBV3-1 (or the pseudogene TRBV3-2) and TRBJ2-1; D remains ambiguous. V lost 6 bases to trimming and J lost 4 bases, with 4 bases between them. Germline CDR1 LGHDT, CDR2 YNNKEL (reference sequence). CDR3 length: 11 amino acids. CDR3 region: CASSVYNEQFF. CDR3 coding DNA: TGTGCCAGCAGTGTTTACAATGAGCAGTTCTTC.

The J gene is TRBJ2-3, the V gene TRBV16, with 7 positions matching TRBD1. J gave up 6 bases and V 4 bases, and 10 bases lay outside the gene matches. The CDR3 covers 15 residues. Germline V gives CDR1 KGHSY, CDR2 FQNENV. CDR3 coding DNA: TGTGCCAGCAGCCGCGACAGGGCCGTTTTGGATACGCAGTATTTT. Translation: CASSRDRAVLDTQYF.

This clone was counted only a few times. The chain combines TRBV9 with TRBJ1-1; TRBD1 might be the D (5 bases). Germline V gene sequence: CDR1 SGDLS, CDR2 YYNGEE. Between the trimmed V and J ends, which lost 1 base and 8 bases, there was a span of 9 bases. The CDR3 runs to 12 residues. The CDR3 protein is CASSVPRGEAFF. CDR3 coding DNA: TGTGCCAGCAGCGTACCAAGGGGCGAAGCTTTCTTT.

The chain couples TRBV2 to TRBJ2-3; TRBD1 is a possible D gene (6 bases). This CDR3 region has 14 residues. The germline CDR1 and CDR2 sequences are SNHLY and FYNNEI. Trimming cost V 6 bases and J 1 base, with 11 bases left between them. CDR3 nucleotides: TGTGCCAGCAGGACGGGACACGGCACAGATACGCAGTATTTT. It yields the protein CASRTGHGTDTQYF.

The chain is built from TRBV10-3 and TRBJ1-1; 10 nucleotides match TRBD1. Germline V lookup: CDR1 ENHRY, CDR2 SYGVKD. This CDR3 has 14 amino acids. J was trimmed by 3 bases and V by 6 bases; bases with no gene match: 4. In nucleotides, the CDR3 is TGTGCCATCAGCGGGACAGGGGATTACACTGAAGCTTTCTTT. Its translation: CAISGTGDYTEAFF.

V is TRBV3-1 (or the pseudogene TRBV3-2) and J is TRBJ1-6; no definite D call. CDR1 and CDR2 from the germline V gene are LGHDT and YNNKEL (reference sequence). This CDR3 has 15 residues. Trimming stripped 4 bases from V and 6 bases from J, with 13 bases between. CDR3: CASSPLMYSNSPLHF. CDR3 in DNA: TGTGCCAGCAGCCCCCTGATGTACAGTAATTCACCCCTCCACTTT.

The V and J genes are TRBV11-2 and TRBJ2-2; the match to TRBD1 covers 11 bases. V lost 4 bases to trimming and J lost 4 bases; unmatched junction nucleotides: 5. In germline, CDR1 is SGHAT, CDR2 FQNNGV. This CDR3 comprises 16 residues. The CDR3 sequence: CASSWDRGSVTGELFF. The CDR3 DNA reads TGTGCCAGCAGCTGGGACAGGGGGTCGGTCACCGGGGAGCTGTTTTTT.

The genes are TRBV7-2 and TRBJ1-5; weak D call: TRBD1 (6 bases). The CDR3 covers 17 residues. Trimming took off 5 bases at V and 2 bases at J, with 19 bases between the two ends. The germline gives CDR1 SGHTA, CDR2 FQGNSA. CDR3 DNA: TGTGCCAGCAGCAGAAACAGGGTGGGAAATGGCAATCAGCCCCAGCATTTT. This sequence encodes CASSRNRVGNGNQPQHF.

V and J are TRBV27 and TRBJ1-1; D is ambiguous. V lost 3 bases and J 1 base, leaving 12 bases between the germline ends. From germline, CDR1 is MNHEY and CDR2 SMNVEV (reference sequence). CDR3 length: 15 residues. This chain's CDR3 is CASSFNLRWNTEAFF. The CDR3 DNA is TGTGCCAGCAGTTTTAACCTCAGGTGGAACACTGAAGCTTTCTTT.

A remark on this clone: A junction boundary mismatches the germline segment, possibly from a read error. The chain employs TRBV7-7 and TRBJ2-3; D is possibly TRBD1 or TRBD2 (6 bases each). The CDR3 runs 15 residues. In germline, CDR1 is SSHAT, CDR2 FNYEAQ (reference sequence). The CDR3 DNA sequence: TGTGCTAGCAGCTCTCTAGGGGGGCCCGGAGATACGCAGTATTTT. Amino acids: CASSSLGGPGDTQYF.

The chain carries TRBV7-2 and TRBJ1-1; D gene ambiguous. This CDR3 has 14 residues. V was clipped by 3 bases and J by 1 base, with 9 bases between them. From germline, CDR1 is SGHTA and CDR2 FQGNSA. Here the CDR3 DNA reads TGTGCCAGCAGCTTTTCGGCGGGGAACACTGAAGCTTTCTTT. Translating gives CASSFSAGNTEAFF.

This rearrangement joins TRBV9 to TRBJ1-3, with D perhaps matching TRBD1 (5 bases). The CDR3 loop spans 16 amino acids. Germline CDR1 is SGDLS and CDR2 is YYNGEE. Trimming took off 1 base at V and 2 bases at J, with 13 bases between the two ends. The CDR3 spells CASSVTGPGAGNTIYF. Written as DNA, the CDR3 is TGTGCCAGCAGCGTAACGGGCCCGGGGGCTGGAAACACCATATATTTT. The entire variable domain, with the rest obtained from reference TRBV9 and TRBJ1-3, is as follows: DSGVTQTPKHLITATGQRVTLRCSPRSGDLSVYWYQQSLDQGLQFLIQYYNGEERAKGNILERFSAQQFPDLHSELNLSSLELGDSALYFCASSVTGPGAGNTIYFGEGSWLTVV.

This chain uses TRBV6-5 with TRBJ2-7; a weak D match, TRBD1 (5 bases). This CDR3 comprises 14 residues. V lost 2 bases and J 0 bases, leaving 8 bases between the germline ends. The germline V gene has CDR1 MNHEY and CDR2 SVGAGI. CDR3 sequence reads: CASSYGAASYEQYF. CDR3 bases: TGTGCCAGCAGTTACGGGGCCGCCTCCTACGAGCAGTACTTC.

A single count supports this clone. This chain joins TRBV24-1 and TRBJ2-1, with D maybe TRBD1 (6 bases). Germline CDR1 is KGHDR and CDR2 is SFDVKD. This CDR3 is 17 amino acids long. V lost 4 bases to trimming and J lost 2 bases, with 17 bases between them. Here the CDR3 reads CATSDPAAQGTYNEQFF. The DNA for the CDR3 is TGTGCCACCAGTGACCCGGCGGCACAGGGAACCTACAATGAGCAGTTCTTC.

This chain connects TRBV5-1 to TRBJ1-1, with D maybe TRBD1 (6 bases). The ends were cut back, 2 bases at V and 3 bases at J, with 11 bases in the middle. CDR1 and CDR2 (germline): SGHRS, YFSETQ. The CDR3 runs to 14 residues. The CDR3 spells CASSLQGRDTEAFF. The CDR3, as DNA: TGCGCCAGCAGCTTACAGGGAAGGGACACTGAAGCTTTCTTT.

The V call is TRBV19, the J call TRBJ2-3, with a tentative D call TRBD2 (6 bases). The length of the CDR3 is 15 residues. Trimming pared 10 bases from V and 8 bases from J, leaving 25 bases between. Germline CDR1 LNHDA, CDR2 SQIVND (reference sequence). The CDR3 bases are TGTGCCACCCGTAGATCGGGGGAAGGGGACGTTACGCAGTATTTT. The encoded protein is CATRRSGEGDVTQYF. Full variable domain (rest looked up from reference TRBV19 and TRBJ2-3): DGGITQSPKYLFRKEGQNVTLSCEQNLNHDAMYWYRQDPGQGLRLIYYSQIVNDFQKGDIAEGYSVSREKKESFPLTVTSAQKNPTAFYLCATRRSGEGDVTQYFGPGTRLTVL.

The chain combines TRBV3-1 (or the pseudogene TRBV3-2) with TRBJ2-3; D not certain. CDR1 and CDR2 (germline): LGHDT, YNNKEL (reference sequence). The length of the CDR3 is 15 residues. V gave up 0 bases and J gave up 0 bases, with 7 bases separating them. CDR3 nucleotides: TGTGCCAGCAGCCAAGAGTTCATAAGCACAGATACGCAGTATTTT. Its protein product is CASSQEFISTDTQYF.

V usage is TRBV27 and J usage is TRBJ1-6; D may be TRBD1 (5 bases). The CDR3 runs 14 residues. The V and J ends lost 5 bases and 7 bases respectively, with 12 bases between them. Germline CDR1 reads MNHEY; CDR2 reads SMNVEV (reference sequence). Here the CDR3 DNA reads TGTGCCAGCAGTCCCAGGGTGACAAATTCACCCCTCCACTTT. Translating it yields CASSPRVTNSPLHF.

The chain couples TRBV5-1 to TRBJ1-2, with D unresolved. V was cut by 0 bases and J by 8 bases, with 14 bases left in between. Per the germline V gene, CDR1 is SGHRS and CDR2 is YFSETQ. This CDR3 has 14 residues. This CDR3 reads CASSLATFPEGYTF. CDR3 nucleotides: TGCGCCAGCAGCTTGGCCACATTTCCGGAAGGCTACACCTTC.

Only a few counts were recorded for this clone. The DNA of the CDR3 is TGTGCCAGCAGTTTAATTGCGGCAACTAATGAAAAACTGTTTTTT. Its translation: CASSLIAATNEKLFF. The chain couples TRBV28 to TRBJ1-4; D call uncertain. Trimming removed 2 bases from V and 0 bases from J, with 7 bases in between. Germline V lookup: CDR1 MDHEN, CDR2 SYDVKM. The CDR3 covers 15 residues.